This record concerns one T cell receptor (beta chain) sequence. Its antigen remains unidentified. The authors extracted RNA and reverse transcribed it into cDNA as the sequencing template. Generated by immunoSEQ multiplex PCR, the TCRdb table keeps only in-frame clones and is missing some. The profile shows around 200,000 clones, under 60% of them singletons. The record originates from a study of CD8+ T cells in alopecia areata. Overall study context: In an open-label trial, patients got 5 to 10 mg tofacitinib twice daily. Notes on the study in general: Because of a solitary nonresponder, the connection of baseline CD8+ expansion to response stays uncertain.

Described treatment: oral pan-JAK inhibitor, 5-10 mg twice daily. Germline loops: CDR1 MNHNS, CDR2 SASEGT. The V end was cut by 4 bases, the J end by 6 bases, with 18 bases between. The CDR3 sequence is 16 residues long. This TCR derives from a human donor with alopecia areata. The J gene is TRBJ2-2, the V gene TRBV6-1; tentatively, D is TRBD1 or TRBD2 (6 bases each). Source: CD8+ T cells sorted from blood, taken at week 24, from a patient treated with tofacitinib. The CDR3: CASSGEGGLGPGELFF. The CDR3 DNA reads TGTGCCAGCAGTGGTGAGGGGGGCCTTGGTCCCGGGGAGCTGTTTTTT.